The clone carrying this T cell receptor beta chain was counted at least ten times. Its antigen is not identified. CDR1 and CDR2 (germline): MDHEN, SYDVKM. The V gene lost 6 bases and the J gene lost 3 bases, with 5 bases spanning the gap. The CDR3 covers 11 residues. Template-switch 5'RACE cDNA synthesis added a 10-nucleotide unique molecular identifier. Over 160 million TCR-beta sequences from 15-18 subjects came from every sequencing run. TCRdb itself ran the 5' RACE reads through MiXCR, one entry per CDR3 protein. Of around 20,000 distinct CDR3 sequences listed, about 13% are singletons. Stored at -80 C, 2 million PBMCs were the source of the unsorted libraries. This sample is drawn from a study of neurological immune-mediated disorders. Overall study results and limits: The study found the most TCR clonal expansion in HTLV-1-associated myelopathy and the least in multiple sclerosis, below healthy controls.

The clonotype originates from a woman in her sixties or seventies with HTLV-1-associated myelopathy (HAM/TSP). J is TRBJ2-5 and V is TRBV28; D gene ambiguous. Sequences were obtained from PBMCs. CDR3 bases: TGTGCCAGCAGATTAAAAGAGACCCAGTACTTC. Residues: CASRLKETQYF.